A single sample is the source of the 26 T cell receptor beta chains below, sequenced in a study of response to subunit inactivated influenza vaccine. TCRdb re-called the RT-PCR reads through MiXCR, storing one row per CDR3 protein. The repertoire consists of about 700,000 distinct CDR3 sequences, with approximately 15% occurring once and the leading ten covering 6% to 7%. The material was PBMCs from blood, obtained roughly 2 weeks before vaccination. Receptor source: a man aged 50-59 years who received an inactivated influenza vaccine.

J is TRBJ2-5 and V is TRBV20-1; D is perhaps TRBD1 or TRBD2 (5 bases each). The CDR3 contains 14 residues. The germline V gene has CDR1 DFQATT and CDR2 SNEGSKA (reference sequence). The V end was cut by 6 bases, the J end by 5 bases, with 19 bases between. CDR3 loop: CSAEGPGIIETQYF. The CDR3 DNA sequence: TGCAGTGCCGAGGGGCCAGGGATTATCGAGACCCAGTACTTC.

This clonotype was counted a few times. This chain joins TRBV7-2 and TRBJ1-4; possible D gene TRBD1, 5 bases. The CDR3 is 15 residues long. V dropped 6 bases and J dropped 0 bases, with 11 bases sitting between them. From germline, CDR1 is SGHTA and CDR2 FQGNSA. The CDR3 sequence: CASRPGGATNEKLFF. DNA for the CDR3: TGTGCCAGCAGACCTGGGGGTGCAACTAATGAAAAACTGTTTTTT.

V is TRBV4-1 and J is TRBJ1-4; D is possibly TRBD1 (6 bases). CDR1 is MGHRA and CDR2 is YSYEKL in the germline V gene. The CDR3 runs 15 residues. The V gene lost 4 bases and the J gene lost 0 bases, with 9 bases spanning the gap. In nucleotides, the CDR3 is TGCGCCAGCAGCCCACAGGGACCAACTAATGAAAAACTGTTTTTT. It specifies CASSPQGPTNEKLFF.

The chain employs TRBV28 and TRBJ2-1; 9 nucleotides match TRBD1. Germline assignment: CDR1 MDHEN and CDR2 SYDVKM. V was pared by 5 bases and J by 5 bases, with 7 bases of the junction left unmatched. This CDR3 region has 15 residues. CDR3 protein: CASSIPGQGDNEQFF. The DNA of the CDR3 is TGTGCCAGCAGTATCCCGGGACAGGGAGACAATGAGCAGTTCTTC.

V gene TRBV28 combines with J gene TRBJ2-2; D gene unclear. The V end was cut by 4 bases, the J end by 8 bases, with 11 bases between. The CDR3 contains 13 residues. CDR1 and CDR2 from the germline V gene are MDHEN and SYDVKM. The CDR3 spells CASSSGRPGELFF. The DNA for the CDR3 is TGTGCCAGCAGTTCTGGTAGACCGGGGGAGCTGTTTTTT.

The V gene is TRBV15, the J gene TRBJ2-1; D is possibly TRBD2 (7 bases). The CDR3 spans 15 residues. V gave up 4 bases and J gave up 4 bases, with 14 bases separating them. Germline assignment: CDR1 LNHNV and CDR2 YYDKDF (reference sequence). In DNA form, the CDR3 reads TGTGCCACCAGCACGGGGGGCGGGCGTTACAATGAGCAGTTCTTC. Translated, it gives CATSTGGGRYNEQFF.

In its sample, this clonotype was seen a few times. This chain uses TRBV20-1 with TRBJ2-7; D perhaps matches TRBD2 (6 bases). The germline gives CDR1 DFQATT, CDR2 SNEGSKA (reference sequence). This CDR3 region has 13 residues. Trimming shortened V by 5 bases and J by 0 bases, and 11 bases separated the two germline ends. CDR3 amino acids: CSAVPGDSYEQYF. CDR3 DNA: TGCAGTGCTGTTCCGGGGGACTCCTACGAGCAGTACTTC.

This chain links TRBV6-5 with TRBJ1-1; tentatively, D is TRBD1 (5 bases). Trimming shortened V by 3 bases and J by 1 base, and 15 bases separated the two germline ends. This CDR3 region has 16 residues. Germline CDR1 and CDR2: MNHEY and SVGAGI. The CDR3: CASSYGHFRSNTEAFF. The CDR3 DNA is TGTGCCAGCAGTTATGGACATTTTAGATCGAACACTGAAGCTTTCTTT.

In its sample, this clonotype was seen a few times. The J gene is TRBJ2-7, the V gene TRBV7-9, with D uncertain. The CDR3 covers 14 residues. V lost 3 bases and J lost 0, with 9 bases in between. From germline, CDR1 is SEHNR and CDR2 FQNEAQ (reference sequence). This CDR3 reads CASSFPESSYEQYF. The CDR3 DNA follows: TGTGCCAGCAGCTTCCCCGAGAGCTCCTACGAGCAGTACTTC.

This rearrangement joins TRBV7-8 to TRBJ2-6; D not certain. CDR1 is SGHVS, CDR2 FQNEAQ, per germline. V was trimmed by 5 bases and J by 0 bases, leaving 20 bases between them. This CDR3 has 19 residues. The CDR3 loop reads CASSPLPVASISGANVLTF. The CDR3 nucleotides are TGTGCCAGCAGCCCATTACCCGTTGCATCGATCTCTGGGGCCAACGTCCTGACTTTC. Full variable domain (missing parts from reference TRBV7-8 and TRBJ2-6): GAGVSQSPRYKVAKRGQDVALRCDPISGHVSLFWYQQALGQGPEFLTYFQNEAQLDKSGLPSDRFFAERPEGSVSTLKIQRTQQEDSAVYLCASSPLPVASISGANVLTFGAGSRLTVL.

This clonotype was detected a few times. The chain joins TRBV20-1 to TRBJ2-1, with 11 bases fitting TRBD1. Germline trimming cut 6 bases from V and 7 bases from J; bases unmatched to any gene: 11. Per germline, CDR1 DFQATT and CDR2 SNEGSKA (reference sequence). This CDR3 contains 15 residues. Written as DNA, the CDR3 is TGCAGTGCCCTGGGACAGGGGGGCTTCAAGAATGAGCAGTTCTTC. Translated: CSALGQGGFKNEQFF.

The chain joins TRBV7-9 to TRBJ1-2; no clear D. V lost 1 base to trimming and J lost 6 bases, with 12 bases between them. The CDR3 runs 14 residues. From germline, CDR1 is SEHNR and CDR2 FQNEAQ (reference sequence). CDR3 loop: CASSLVSDTDGYTF. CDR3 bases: TGTGCCAGCAGCTTAGTGTCCGACACCGATGGCTACACCTTC.

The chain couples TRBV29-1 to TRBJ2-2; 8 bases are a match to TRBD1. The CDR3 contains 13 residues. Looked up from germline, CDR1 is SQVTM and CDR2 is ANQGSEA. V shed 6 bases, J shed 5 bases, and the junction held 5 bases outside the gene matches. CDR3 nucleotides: TGCAGCGTCGCCCGGGACAGGACCGGGGAGCTGTTTTTT. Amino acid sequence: CSVARDRTGELFF.

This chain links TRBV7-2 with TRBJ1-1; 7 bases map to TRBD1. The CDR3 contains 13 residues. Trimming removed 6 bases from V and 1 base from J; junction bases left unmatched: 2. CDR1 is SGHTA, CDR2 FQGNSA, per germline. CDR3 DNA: TGTGCCAGCAGGGGGACAGAGAACACTGAAGCTTTCTTT. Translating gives CASRGTENTEAFF.

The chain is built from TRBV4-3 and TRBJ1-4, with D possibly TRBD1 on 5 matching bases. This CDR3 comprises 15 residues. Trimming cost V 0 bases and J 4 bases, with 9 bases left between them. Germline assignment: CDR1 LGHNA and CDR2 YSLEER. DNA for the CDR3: TGCGCCAGCAGCCAAGATGAGGGGATTAATGAAAAACTGTTTTTT. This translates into CASSQDEGINEKLFF.

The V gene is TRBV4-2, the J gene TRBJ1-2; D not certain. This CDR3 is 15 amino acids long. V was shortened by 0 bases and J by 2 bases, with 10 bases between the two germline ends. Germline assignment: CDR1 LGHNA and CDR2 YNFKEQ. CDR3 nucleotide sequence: TGTGCCAGCAGCCAAGAATCAGGATCGAACTATGGCTACACCTTC. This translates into CASSQESGSNYGYTF.

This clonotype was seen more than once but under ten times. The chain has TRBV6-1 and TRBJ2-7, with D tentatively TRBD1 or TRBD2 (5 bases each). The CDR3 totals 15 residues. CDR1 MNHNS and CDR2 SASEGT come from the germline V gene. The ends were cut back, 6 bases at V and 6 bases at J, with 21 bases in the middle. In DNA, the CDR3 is TGTGCCAGCAGGCCCGGAGAGGGGCGAGGTGGCGAGCAGTACTTC. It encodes CASRPGEGRGGEQYF.

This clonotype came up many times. CDR3 nucleotides: TGTGCCAGCAGTTTACGACAGTTAGGCGGGGAGCTGTTTTTT. It codes for CASSLRQLGGELFF. The rearrangement joins TRBV12-3 or TRBV12-4 to TRBJ2-2, with D perhaps TRBD1 (5 bases). Trimming removed 2 bases at V and 7 bases at J, with 11 bases between. The CDR3 covers 14 residues.

The CDR3 sequence is CASSLGWAGIYEQYF. CDR3 coding DNA: TGCGCCAGCAGCCTTGGTTGGGCGGGGATTTACGAGCAGTACTTC. The V and J genes are TRBV5-1 and TRBJ2-7; maybe TRBD2 (6 bases). Germline loops: CDR1 SGHRS, CDR2 YFSETQ. This CDR3 spans 15 amino acids. V lost 4 bases, J lost 4 bases, and 18 bases lay in between.

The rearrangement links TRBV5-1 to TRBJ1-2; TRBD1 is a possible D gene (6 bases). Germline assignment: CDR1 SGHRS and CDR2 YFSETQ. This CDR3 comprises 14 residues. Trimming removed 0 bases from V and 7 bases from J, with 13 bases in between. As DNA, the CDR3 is TGCGCCAGCAGCTTGGCGGCGGGGGCGATTGGCTACACCTTC. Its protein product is CASSLAAGAIGYTF. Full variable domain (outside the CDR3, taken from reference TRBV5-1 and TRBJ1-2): KAGVTQTPRYLIKTRGQQVTLSCSPISGHRSVSWYQQTPGQGLQFLFEYFSETQRNKGNFPGRFSGRQFSNSRSEMNVSTLELGDSALYLCASSLAAGAIGYTFGSGTRLTVV.

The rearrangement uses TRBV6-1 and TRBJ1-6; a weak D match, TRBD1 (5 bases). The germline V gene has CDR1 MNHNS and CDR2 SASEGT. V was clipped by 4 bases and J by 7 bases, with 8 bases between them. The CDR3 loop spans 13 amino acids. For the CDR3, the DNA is TGTGCCAGCAGTGGGGGGGGGAATTCACCCCTCCACTTT. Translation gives CASSGGGNSPLHF.

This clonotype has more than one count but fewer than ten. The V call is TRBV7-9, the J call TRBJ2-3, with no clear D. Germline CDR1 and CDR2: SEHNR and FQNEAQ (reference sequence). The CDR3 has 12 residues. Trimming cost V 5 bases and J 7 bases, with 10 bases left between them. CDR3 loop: CASSTGINTQYF. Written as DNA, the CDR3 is TGTGCCAGCAGCACTGGAATTAATACGCAGTATTTT.

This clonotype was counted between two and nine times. The CDR3 DNA reads TGCGCCAGCAGGTCGGATGGCACTGAAGCTTTCTTT. Translated, it gives CASRSDGTEAFF. The rearrangement joins TRBV5-1 to TRBJ1-1; no definite D call. The length of the CDR3 is 12 residues. V shed 5 bases and J shed 4 bases, with 9 bases lying between them. Per germline, CDR1 SGHRS and CDR2 YFSETQ.

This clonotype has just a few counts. The chain's CDR3 is CASRPKGQGRPEQFF. In DNA, the CDR3 is TGTGCCAGCAGACCTAAGGGACAGGGGCGACCTGAGCAGTTCTTC. J is TRBJ2-1 and V is TRBV12-3 or TRBV12-4; 10 bases are shared with TRBD1. V shed 6 bases, J shed 9 bases, and the junction held 11 bases outside the gene matches. The CDR3 sequence is 15 residues long.

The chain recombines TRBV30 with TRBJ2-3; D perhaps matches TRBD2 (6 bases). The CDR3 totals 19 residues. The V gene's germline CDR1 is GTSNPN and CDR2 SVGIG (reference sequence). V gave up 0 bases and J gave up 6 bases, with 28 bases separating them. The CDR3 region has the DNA TGTGCCTGGAGTGTAGGTCTCAATCCGGGACTGGGCTCTGGGGATACGCAGTATTTT. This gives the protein CAWSVGLNPGLGSGDTQYF.

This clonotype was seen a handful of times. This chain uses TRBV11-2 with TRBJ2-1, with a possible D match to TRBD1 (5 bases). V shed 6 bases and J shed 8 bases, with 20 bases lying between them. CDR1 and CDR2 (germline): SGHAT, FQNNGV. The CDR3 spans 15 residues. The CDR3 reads CASSHRTTTIHEQFF. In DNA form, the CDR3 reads TGTGCCAGCAGTCACAGGACCACCACCATACATGAGCAGTTCTTC.